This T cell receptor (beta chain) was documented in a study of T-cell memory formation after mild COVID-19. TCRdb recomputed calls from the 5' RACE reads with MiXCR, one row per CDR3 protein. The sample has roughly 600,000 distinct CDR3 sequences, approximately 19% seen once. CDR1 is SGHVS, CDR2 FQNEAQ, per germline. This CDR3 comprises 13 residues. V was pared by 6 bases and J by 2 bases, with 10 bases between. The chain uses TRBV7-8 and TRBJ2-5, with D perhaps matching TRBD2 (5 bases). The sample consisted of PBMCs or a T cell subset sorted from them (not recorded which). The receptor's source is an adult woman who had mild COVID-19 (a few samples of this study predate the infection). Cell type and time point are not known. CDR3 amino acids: CASRILGQETQYF. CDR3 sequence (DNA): TGTGCCAGCAGGATACTAGGACAAGAGACCCAGTACTTC.